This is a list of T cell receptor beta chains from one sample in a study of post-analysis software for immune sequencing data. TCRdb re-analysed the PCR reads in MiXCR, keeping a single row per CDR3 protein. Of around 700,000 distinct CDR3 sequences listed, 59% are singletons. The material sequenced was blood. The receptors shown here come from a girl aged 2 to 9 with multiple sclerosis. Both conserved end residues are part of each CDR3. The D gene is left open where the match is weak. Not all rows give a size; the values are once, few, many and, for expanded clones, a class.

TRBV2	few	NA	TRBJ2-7	CASAPGGHGLYEQYF	TGTGCCAGCGCCCCCGGGGGGCACGGCTTATACGAGCAGTACTTC
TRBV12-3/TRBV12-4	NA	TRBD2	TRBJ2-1	CASNPGGSPNNEQFF	TGTGCCAGCAACCCGGGAGGCTCTCCCAACAATGAGCAGTTCTTC
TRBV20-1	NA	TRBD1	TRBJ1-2	CSGKQGTNYGYTF	TGCAGTGGTAAACAGGGGACTAACTATGGCTACACCTTC
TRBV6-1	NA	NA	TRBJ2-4	CASSGSPYLAKNIQYF	TGTGCCAGCAGTGGAAGCCCCTATTTAGCCAAAAACATTCAGTACTTC
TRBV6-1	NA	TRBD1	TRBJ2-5	CASKDRGFTQETQYF	TGTGCCAGCAAGGACAGGGGGTTCACCCAAGAGACCCAGTACTTC
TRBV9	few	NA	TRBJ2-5	CASSGLKEGQETQYF	TGTGCCAGCAGCGGCCTGAAGGAGGGCCAAGAGACCCAGTACTTC
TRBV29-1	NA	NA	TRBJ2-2	CSVGKTKAGELFF	TGCAGCGTCGGAAAAACAAAGGCCGGGGAGCTGTTTTTT
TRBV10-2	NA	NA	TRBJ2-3	CASSEPDWTGTDTQYF	TGCGCCAGCAGTGAACCCGACTGGACGGGCACAGATACGCAGTATTTT
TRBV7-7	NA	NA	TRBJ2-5	CASSQGGGRETQYF	TGTGCCAGCAGCCAAGGAGGGGGGCGAGAGACCCAGTACTTC
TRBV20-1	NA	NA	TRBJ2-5	CSARVRDLPGETQYF	TGCAGTGCTAGAGTCCGGGACCTTCCTGGGGAGACCCAGTACTTC
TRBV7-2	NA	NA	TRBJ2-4	CASRPDRRSHIQYF	TGTGCCAGCAGACCAGACAGGCGCTCTCACATTCAGTACTTC
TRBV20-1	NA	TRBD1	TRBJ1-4	CSAKGTGEEKLFF	TGCAGTGCTAAGGGGACAGGCGAGGAAAAACTGTTTTTT
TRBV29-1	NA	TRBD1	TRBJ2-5	CSVDRGVTQYF	TGCAGCGTCGACAGGGGAGTGACCCAGTACTTC
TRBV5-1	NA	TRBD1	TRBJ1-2	CASSAGGGSDYGYTF	TGCGCCAGCAGCGCCGGAGGGGGCTCGGACTATGGCTACACCTTC
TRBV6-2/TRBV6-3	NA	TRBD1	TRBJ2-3	CASSPTGGLDTQYF	TGTGCCAGCAGTCCGACAGGGGGCCTAGATACGCAGTATTTT
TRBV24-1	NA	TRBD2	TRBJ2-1	CATSDGLAGGNEQFF	TGTGCCACCAGTGATGGACTAGCGGGCGGCAATGAGCAGTTCTTC
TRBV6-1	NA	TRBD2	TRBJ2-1	CASSESGGANGQFF	TGTGCCAGCAGTGAGAGCGGGGGGGCGAATGGGCAGTTCTTC
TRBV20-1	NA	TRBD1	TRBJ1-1	CSASLDRVTEAFF	TGCAGTGCTAGCCTCGACAGGGTCACTGAAGCTTTCTTT
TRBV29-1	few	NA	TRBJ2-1	CSARQRPEQFF	TGCAGCGCCCGACAGAGGCCTGAGCAGTTCTTC
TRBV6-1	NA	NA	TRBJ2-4	CASSESGRYIQYF	TGTGCCAGCAGTGAATCTGGCAGATACATTCAGTACTTC
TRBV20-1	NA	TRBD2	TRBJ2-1	CSAWKTSGGASSYNEQFF	TGCAGTGCTTGGAAGACTAGCGGGGGGGCGAGCTCCTACAATGAGCAGTTCTTC
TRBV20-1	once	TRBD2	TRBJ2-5	CSAVISGLAGVRETQYF	TGCAGTGCGGTAATCTCGGGACTAGCGGGAGTAAGAGAGACCCAGTACTTC
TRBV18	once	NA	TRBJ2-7	CASSPSHTGISEQYF	TGTGCCAGCTCACCTTCGCATACAGGGATTAGCGAGCAGTACTTC
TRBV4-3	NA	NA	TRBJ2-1	CASSQDSGALKQFF	TGCGCCAGCAGCCAAGATTCCGGAGCACTGAAGCAGTTCTTC
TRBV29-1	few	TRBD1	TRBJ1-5	CSVGGGADQPQHF	TGCAGCGTTGGAGGGGGCGCGGATCAGCCCCAGCATTTT
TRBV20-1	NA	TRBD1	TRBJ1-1	CSARGQGESFRAFF	TGCAGTGCTAGAGGACAGGGGGAATCGTTCAGAGCTTTCTTT
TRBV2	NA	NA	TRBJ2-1	CASSDSSPGFDNEQFF	TGTGCCAGCAGTGATTCATCTCCAGGGTTTGACAATGAGCAGTTCTTC
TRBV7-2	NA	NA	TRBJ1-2	CASSPQHRARDGYTF	TGTGCCAGCAGCCCCCAGCACAGGGCGAGGGATGGCTACACCTTC
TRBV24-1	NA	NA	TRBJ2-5	CATSDRDTETQYF	TGTGCCACCAGTGACCGTGACACAGAGACCCAGTACTTC
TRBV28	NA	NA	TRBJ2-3	CASSSPGRVTDTQYF	TGTGCCAGCAGTAGTCCGGGACGGGTCACAGATACGCAGTATTTT
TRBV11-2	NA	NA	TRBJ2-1	CASSLGAGPLWNEQFF	TGTGCCAGCAGCCTCGGGGCGGGGCCGCTCTGGAATGAGCAGTTCTTC
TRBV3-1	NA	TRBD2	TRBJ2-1	CASSRPAGVAYNEQFF	TGTGCCAGCAGCCGCCCAGCGGGAGTCGCCTACAATGAGCAGTTCTTC
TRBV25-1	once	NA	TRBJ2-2	CASSGVALEVAGELFF	TGTGCCAGCAGTGGAGTAGCCCTGGAGGTCGCCGGGGAGCTGTTTTTT
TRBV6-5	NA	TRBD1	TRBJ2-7	CASSSRAPDRGPYEQYF	TGTGCCAGCAGTTCCCGAGCGCCGGACAGGGGACCCTACGAGCAGTACTTC
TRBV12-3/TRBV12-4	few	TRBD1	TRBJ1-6	CASSLTGKGSPLHF	TGTGCCAGCAGTTTGACAGGGAAGGGTTCACCCCTCCACTTT
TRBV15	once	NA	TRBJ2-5	CATSSPQGSETQYF	TGTGCCACCAGCAGCCCCCAGGGGAGTGAGACCCAGTACTTC
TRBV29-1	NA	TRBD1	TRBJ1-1	CSVDLTGGNTEAFF	TGCAGCGTTGACCTGACAGGGGGGAACACTGAAGCTTTCTTT
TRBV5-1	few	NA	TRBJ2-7	CASSLDLGGAEAYEQYF	TGCGCCAGCAGCTTGGACTTAGGGGGGGCTGAAGCCTACGAGCAGTACTTC
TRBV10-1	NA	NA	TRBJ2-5	CASSESLVRETQYF	TGCGCCAGCAGTGAGTCTTTGGTGCGGGAGACCCAGTACTTC
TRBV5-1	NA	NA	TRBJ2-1	CASSFGSMANNEQFF	TGCGCCAGCAGCTTTGGTTCGATGGCAAACAATGAGCAGTTCTTC
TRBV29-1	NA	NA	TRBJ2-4	CSVAPGADSIQYF	TGCAGCGTTGCCCCAGGTGCGGATAGCATTCAGTACTTC
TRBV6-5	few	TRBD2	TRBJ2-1	CASSSLAGGNNEQFF	TGTGCCAGCAGTTCCTTAGCGGGGGGGAACAATGAGCAGTTCTTC
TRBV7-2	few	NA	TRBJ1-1	CASSSYRVMNTEAFF	TGTGCCAGCAGCTCTTACAGGGTCATGAACACTGAAGCTTTCTTT
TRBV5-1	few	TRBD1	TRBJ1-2	CASSLEGQGKRGYTF	TGCGCCAGCAGCTTGGAGGGACAGGGGAAGAGGGGCTACACCTTC
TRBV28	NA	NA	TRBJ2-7	CATVVGGGEQYF	TGTGCCACCGTCGTGGGAGGGGGCGAGCAGTACTTC
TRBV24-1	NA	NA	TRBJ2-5	CATSSRVAETQYF	TGTGCCACCAGTTCCCGCGTGGCGGAGACCCAGTACTTC
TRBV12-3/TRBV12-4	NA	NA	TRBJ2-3	CASSPPLSGADTQYF	TGTGCCAGCAGTCCACCTCTATCGGGGGCAGATACGCAGTATTTT
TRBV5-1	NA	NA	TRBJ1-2	CASSPVQGAYGYTF	TGCGCCAGCAGTCCCGTACAGGGTGCCTATGGCTACACCTTC
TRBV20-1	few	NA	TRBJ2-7	CSARDRLAGEQYF	TGCAGTGCTAGAGATCGCCTAGCCGGTGAGCAGTACTTC
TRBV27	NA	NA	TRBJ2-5	CASSLSSDRPGETQYF	TGTGCCAGCAGTTTATCGTCCGACAGGCCAGGCGAGACCCAGTACTTC
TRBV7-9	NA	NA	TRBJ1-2	CASSLSGDTSNYGYTF	TGTGCCAGCAGCCTATCCGGGGACACTAGCAACTATGGCTACACCTTC
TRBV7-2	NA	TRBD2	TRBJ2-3	CASSSNSGGGGDTQYF	TGTGCCAGCAGCTCAAATAGCGGGGGGGGTGGGGATACGCAGTATTTT
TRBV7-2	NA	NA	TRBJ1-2	CASSRYPNYGYTF	TGTGCCAGCAGCCGGTACCCTAACTATGGCTACACCTTC
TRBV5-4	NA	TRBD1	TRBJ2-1	CASSSGTGRNNEQFF	TGTGCCAGCAGCTCCGGGACAGGGAGGAACAATGAGCAGTTCTTC
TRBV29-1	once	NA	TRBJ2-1	CSVGVAGPYNEQFF	TGCAGCGTTGGGGTGGCAGGGCCCTACAATGAGCAGTTCTTC
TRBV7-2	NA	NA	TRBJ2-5	CASTSRVHPGETQYF	TGTGCCAGCACCTCAAGGGTACACCCTGGAGAGACCCAGTACTTC
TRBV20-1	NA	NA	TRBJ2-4	CSARDEGKNIQYF	TGCAGTGCTAGAGATGAGGGTAAAAACATTCAGTACTTC
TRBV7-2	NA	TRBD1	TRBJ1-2	CASSLGQNPNYGYTF	TGTGCCAGCAGCTTGGGACAGAACCCTAACTATGGCTACACCTTC
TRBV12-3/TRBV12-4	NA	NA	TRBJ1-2	CASSLGKDYGYTF	TGTGCCAGCAGTTTAGGAAAGGACTATGGCTACACCTTC
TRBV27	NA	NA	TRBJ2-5	CASSLSADLQETQYF	TGTGCCAGCAGTTTATCGGCGGACTTACAAGAGACCCAGTACTTC